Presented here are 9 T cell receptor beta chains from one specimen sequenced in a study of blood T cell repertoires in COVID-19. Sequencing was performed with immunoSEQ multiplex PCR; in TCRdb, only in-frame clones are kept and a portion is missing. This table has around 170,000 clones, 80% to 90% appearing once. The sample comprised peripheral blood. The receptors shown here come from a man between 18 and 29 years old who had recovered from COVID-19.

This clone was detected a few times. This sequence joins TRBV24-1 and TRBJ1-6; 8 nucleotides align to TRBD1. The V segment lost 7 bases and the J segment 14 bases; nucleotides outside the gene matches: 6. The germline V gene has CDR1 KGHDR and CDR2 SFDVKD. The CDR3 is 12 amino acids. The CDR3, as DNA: TGTGCCACCAGAGGACAGGGCCGGGCCCTCCACTTT. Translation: CATRGQGRALHF.

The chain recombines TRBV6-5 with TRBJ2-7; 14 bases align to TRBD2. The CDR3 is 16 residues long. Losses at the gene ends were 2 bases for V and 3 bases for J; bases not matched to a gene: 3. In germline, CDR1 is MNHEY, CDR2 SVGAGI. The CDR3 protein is CASSYRGTSGSYEQYF. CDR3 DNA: TGTGCCAGCAGTTACCGAGGGACTAGCGGGAGCTACGAGCAGTACTTC.

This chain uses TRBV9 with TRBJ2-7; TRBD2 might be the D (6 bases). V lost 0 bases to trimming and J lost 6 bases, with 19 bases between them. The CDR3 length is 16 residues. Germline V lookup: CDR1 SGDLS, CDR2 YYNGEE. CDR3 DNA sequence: TGTGCCAGCAGCGTAGATGGGGGACTCGGAGGGCGCGAGCAGTACTTC. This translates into CASSVDGGLGGREQYF.

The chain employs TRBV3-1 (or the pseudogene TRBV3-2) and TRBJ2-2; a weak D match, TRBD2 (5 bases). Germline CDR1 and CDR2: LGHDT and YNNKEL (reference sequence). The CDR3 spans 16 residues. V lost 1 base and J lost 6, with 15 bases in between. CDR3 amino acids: CASSQATTGGPGELFF. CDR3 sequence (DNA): TGTGCCAGCAGCCAAGCGACCACCGGAGGACCCGGGGAGCTGTTTTTT.

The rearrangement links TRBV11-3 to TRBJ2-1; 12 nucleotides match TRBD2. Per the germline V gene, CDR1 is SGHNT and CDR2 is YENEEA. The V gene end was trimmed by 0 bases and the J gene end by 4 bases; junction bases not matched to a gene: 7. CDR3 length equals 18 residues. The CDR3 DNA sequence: TGTGCCAGCAGCTTAGAACTAGCGGGAGGCTCTCATTACAATGAGCAGTTCTTC. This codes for CASSLELAGGSHYNEQFF. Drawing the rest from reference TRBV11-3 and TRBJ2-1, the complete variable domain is EAGVVQSPRYKIIEKKQPVAFWCNPISGHNTLYWYLQNLGQGPELLIRYENEEAVDDSQLPKDRFSAERLKGVDSTLKIQPAELGDSAVYLCASSLELAGGSHYNEQFFGPGTRLTVL.

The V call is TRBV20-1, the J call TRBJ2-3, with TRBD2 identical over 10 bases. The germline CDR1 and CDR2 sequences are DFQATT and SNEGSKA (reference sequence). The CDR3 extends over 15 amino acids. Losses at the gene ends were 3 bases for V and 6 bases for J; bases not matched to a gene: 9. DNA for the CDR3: TGCAGTGCTAGTCCCCGGACTAGCGGATGGGATACGCAGTATTTT. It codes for CSASPRTSGWDTQYF.

This CDR3 is CASSQAPRNTEAFF. The DNA for the CDR3 is TGCGCCAGCAGCCAAGCCCCGAGGAACACTGAAGCTTTCTTT. The chain recombines TRBV4-3 with TRBJ1-1; D not resolved. This CDR3 spans 14 amino acids. CDR1 and CDR2 from the germline V gene are LGHNA and YSLEER. Trimming stripped 1 base from V and 1 base from J, with 7 bases between.

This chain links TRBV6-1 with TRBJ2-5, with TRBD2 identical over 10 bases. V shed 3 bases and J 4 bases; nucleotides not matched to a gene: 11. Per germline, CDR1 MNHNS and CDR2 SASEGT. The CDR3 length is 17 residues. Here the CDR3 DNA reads TGTGCCAGCAGTGACGTACTAGCGGGACTGGTTGGAGAGACCCAGTACTTC. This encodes CASSDVLAGLVGETQYF.

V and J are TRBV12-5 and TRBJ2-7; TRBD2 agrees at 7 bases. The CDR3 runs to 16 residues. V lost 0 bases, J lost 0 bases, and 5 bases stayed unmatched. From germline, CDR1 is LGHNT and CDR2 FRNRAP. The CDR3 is CASGLVRLADSYEQYF. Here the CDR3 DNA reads TGTGCTAGTGGTTTGGTAAGGCTAGCGGACTCCTACGAGCAGTACTTC.